This entry concerns a single TCR beta chain. No antigen is known for it. This entry comes from a study of T cell responses to AZD1222 COVID-19 vaccine. Study-wide points: Only 5 or 6 people who got AZD1222 tested seropositive at baseline. Every sample of the repertoires postdated the peak T cell response.

This CDR3 region has 16 residues. Germline values: CDR1 SGHNT, CDR2 YYREEE (reference sequence). The ends were cut back, 4 bases at V and 2 bases at J, with 13 bases in the middle. Generated by immunoSEQ multiplex PCR, the TCRdb table keeps only in-frame clones and is missing some. Found here are about 150,000 clones, around 94% of them singletons; the top ten hold 1.3%. This clonotype was sampled from an adult in good health. The genes are TRBV5-4 and TRBJ1-6; possible D gene TRBD1, 5 bases. Sample: peripheral blood, taken on day 0 of AZD1222 vaccination. The CDR3 nucleotides are TGTGCCAGCAGCCCGCGTCCGGGACCCTATAATTCACCCCTCCACTTT. Translation gives CASSPRPGPYNSPLHF.